These 32 T cell receptor beta chains share one sample of origin, sequenced in a study of Graves' ophthalmopathy and Graves' hyperthyroidism. Using RNA transcripts, the TCR beta CDR3 regions were amplified. First-round RT-PCR relied on HTBI primers, and a second-round multiplex PCR came next. Via MiXCR, TCRdb re-called the multiplex PCR reads, giving one row per CDR3 protein. Of 200,000 to 250,000 distinct CDR3 sequences detected, just under 30% appear once; the ten largest clones hold 9.1%. The material sequenced was peripheral blood. The source of these receptors is a man over 45 with Graves' ophthalmopathy.

This clonotype was observed at least ten times. V and J are TRBV19 and TRBJ2-2; the D is unclear. With 4 bases removed from V and 5 bases from J, the gap between germline ends came to 5 bases. CDR1 is LNHDA and CDR2 is SQIVND in the germline V gene (reference sequence). The CDR3 is 12 amino acids. The CDR3 coding sequence is TGTGCCAGTAGTACATGGACCGGGGAGCTGTTTTTT. This translates into CASSTWTGELFF.

This clonotype came up a few times. The V and J genes are TRBV28 and TRBJ2-7; D call uncertain. Looked up from germline, CDR1 is MDHEN and CDR2 is SYDVKM. This CDR3 spans 14 amino acids. V dropped 3 bases and J dropped 2 bases, with 11 bases sitting between them. The CDR3 nucleotides are TGTGCCAGCAGTTTTCGAAGGACCGCCTACGAGCAGTACTTC. It specifies CASSFRRTAYEQYF.

This clonotype has at least ten counts. The chain links TRBV6-2 or TRBV6-3 to TRBJ1-5; unclear D gene. The CDR3 runs to 13 residues. V lost 5 bases and J 2 bases, leaving 7 bases between the germline ends. Germline values: CDR1 MNHEY, CDR2 SVGEGT. Written as DNA, the CDR3 is TGTGCCAGCAGTGCCACGGGCAATCAGCCCCAGCATTTT. It specifies CASSATGNQPQHF.

This rearrangement joins TRBV28 to TRBJ2-5, with D uncertain. Trimming stripped 2 bases from V and 5 bases from J, with 12 bases between. In germline, CDR1 is MDHEN, CDR2 SYDVKM. This CDR3 spans 14 amino acids. The CDR3 nucleotides read TGTGCCAGCAGTTTAACTGGGTTTTGGGAGACCCAGTACTTC. Protein sequence: CASSLTGFWETQYF.

The chain uses TRBV12-3 or TRBV12-4 and TRBJ1-5, with D tentatively TRBD1 (6 bases). There are 14 residues in the CDR3. The V end lost 4 bases, the J end lost 6 bases, and 13 bases lay between the germline ends. The CDR3 protein is CASSSGVLGQPQHF. As DNA, the CDR3 is TGTGCCAGCAGTTCAGGGGTACTGGGTCAGCCCCAGCATTTT.

This clonotype was counted ten times or more. The chain uses TRBV15 and TRBJ2-5, with a possible D match to TRBD2 (6 bases). Germline V gene data show CDR1 as LNHNV and CDR2 as YYDKDF (reference sequence). This CDR3 has 16 amino acids. Trimming stripped 1 base from V and 3 bases from J, with 15 bases between. In DNA, the CDR3 is TGTGCCACCAGCAGAGGTCCTCTCCCGGGGGAAGAGACCCAGTACTTC. Translation gives CATSRGPLPGEETQYF.

V gene TRBV12-3 or TRBV12-4 combines with J gene TRBJ2-3; D gene uncertain. The CDR3 extends over 14 amino acids. V shed 3 bases and J shed 0 bases, with 7 bases lying between them. In DNA form, the CDR3 reads TGTGCCAGCAGTTTTATGGCGAGCACAGATACGCAGTATTTT. It encodes CASSFMASTDTQYF.

This clonotype appeared many times. The DNA of the CDR3 is TGTGCCAGCAGTTTTGGTGGGGACAATGAGCAGTTCTTC. This gives the protein CASSFGGDNEQFF. The chain combines TRBV6-1 with TRBJ2-1, with no clear D. The CDR3 consists of 13 residues. Germline CDR1 and CDR2: MNHNS and SASEGT. The V end lost 5 bases, the J end lost 5 bases, and 10 bases lay between the germline ends.

In this sample, this clonotype turned up many times. The chain recombines TRBV28 with TRBJ2-7; D is possibly TRBD1 (5 bases). This CDR3 comprises 14 residues. CDR1 and CDR2 from the germline V gene are MDHEN and SYDVKM. V lost 3 bases and J lost 0, with 9 bases in between. CDR3 region: CASSLGQASYEQYF. CDR3 DNA: TGTGCCAGCAGTTTGGGGCAGGCCTCCTACGAGCAGTACTTC.

The chain recombines TRBV11-2 with TRBJ1-5; D uncertain. CDR3 length: 13 residues. V dropped 0 bases and J dropped 14 bases, with 14 bases sitting between them. CDR1 and CDR2 from the germline V gene are SGHAT and FQNNGV. CDR3: CASSLDPGGVEHF. Here the CDR3 DNA reads TGTGCCAGCAGCTTAGATCCGGGTGGCGTGGAGCATTTT.

This clonotype was counted at least ten times. The V gene is TRBV13, the J gene TRBJ2-2; TRBD2 matches at 13 bases. V lost 5 bases and J lost 5; bases outside the gene matches: 11. This CDR3 is built from 18 residues. Germline loops: CDR1 PRHDT, CDR2 FYEKMQ (reference sequence). In nucleotides, the CDR3 is TGTGCCAGCAGCCTGGGGGTCCTGACTAGCGGGAGGACCGGGGAGCTGTTTTTT. Translation gives CASSLGVLTSGRTGELFF.

The table lists this clonotype with many counts. This rearrangement joins TRBV4-1 to TRBJ1-1; D call uncertain. Per the germline V gene, CDR1 is MGHRA and CDR2 is YSYEKL. This CDR3 contains 16 residues. Trimming took off 2 bases at V and 0 bases at J, with 13 bases between the two ends. The CDR3 is CASSQNLGWMNTEAFF. CDR3 coding DNA: TGCGCCAGCAGCCAAAATCTGGGCTGGATGAACACTGAAGCTTTCTTT.

The sample holds many counts of this clonotype. The V call is TRBV28, the J call TRBJ2-7, with 11 bases identical to TRBD1. From germline, CDR1 is MDHEN and CDR2 SYDVKM. V lost 6 bases, J lost 4 bases, and 5 bases stayed unmatched. The CDR3 sequence is 14 residues long. In DNA form, the CDR3 reads TGTGCCAGCAGGACGGGACAGGGGGGGTACGAGCAGTACTTC. Its protein product is CASRTGQGGYEQYF.

This clonotype has ten or more counts. The chain joins TRBV11-2 to TRBJ2-5; 8 bases map to TRBD1. The CDR3 is 16 residues long. V was clipped by 5 bases and J by 4 bases; unmatched bases: 12. Germline assignment: CDR1 SGHAT and CDR2 FQNNGV. The CDR3 loop is CASSPGRTGGGETQYF. The DNA for the CDR3 is TGTGCCAGCAGCCCGGGGCGTACAGGGGGAGGAGAGACCCAGTACTTC. The full variable domain, completed using reference TRBV11-2 and TRBJ2-5, is EAGVAQSPRYKIIEKRQSVAFWCNPISGHATLYWYQQILGQGPKLLIQFQNNGVVDDSQLPKDRFSAERLKGVDSTLKIQPAKLEDSAVYLCASSPGRTGGGETQYFGPGTRLLVL.

Many counts were recorded for this clonotype. The CDR3 coding sequence is TGTGCCAGCAGTTCCTCCGGGGGAGGGAGCTCCTACGAGCAGTACTTC. Translated, it gives CASSSSGGGSSYEQYF. The V call is TRBV28, the J call TRBJ2-7, with 7 bases fitting TRBD2. J gave up 0 bases and V 4 bases, and 9 bases lay outside the gene matches. The CDR3 runs 16 residues. Germline CDR1 reads MDHEN; CDR2 reads SYDVKM.

This clonotype showed up many times. The V call is TRBV28, the J call TRBJ2-5; D remains unclear. The V gene lost 7 bases and the J gene lost 4 bases, with 13 bases spanning the gap. The germline V gene encodes CDR1 MDHEN and CDR2 SYDVKM. The CDR3 totals 13 residues. The CDR3: CASTAGWAETQYF. The DNA for the CDR3 is TGTGCCAGCACCGCCGGCTGGGCAGAGACCCAGTACTTC.

This chain connects TRBV12-3 or TRBV12-4 to TRBJ1-1, with D unresolved. V shed 6 bases and J shed 2 bases, with 7 bases lying between them. The CDR3 covers 12 residues. The CDR3 is CASRLINTEAFF. The CDR3 bases are TGTGCCAGCAGACTGATAAACACTGAAGCTTTCTTT.

This clonotype was observed many times. The chain links TRBV11-2 to TRBJ2-5; the D gene is possibly TRBD2 (6 bases). V was shortened by 0 bases and J by 3 bases, with 14 bases between the two germline ends. The CDR3 is 16 amino acids. Germline V gene lookup returns CDR1 SGHAT and CDR2 FQNNGV. CDR3 DNA sequence: TGTGCCAGCAGCTTAGAAGAGGGACTGATTAAAGAGACCCAGTACTTC. Residues: CASSLEEGLIKETQYF. Together with reference TRBV11-2 and TRBJ2-5, the CDR3 gives the full variable domain: EAGVAQSPRYKIIEKRQSVAFWCNPISGHATLYWYQQILGQGPKLLIQFQNNGVVDDSQLPKDRFSAERLKGVDSTLKIQPAKLEDSAVYLCASSLEEGLIKETQYFGPGTRLLVL.

This clonotype was seen at least ten times. The chain joins TRBV7-2 to TRBJ1-1; D is unclear. The germline V gene has CDR1 SGHTA and CDR2 FQGNSA. This CDR3 is 14 amino acids long. The V and J ends lost 7 bases and 1 base respectively, with 13 bases between them. The CDR3 DNA sequence: TGTGCCAGCACCCTGATAGTGGGGAACACTGAAGCTTTCTTT. It codes for CASTLIVGNTEAFF.

This clonotype was counted at least ten times. The chain is built from TRBV7-2 and TRBJ2-4, with a tentative D call TRBD1 (6 bases). The germline CDR1 and CDR2 sequences are SGHTA and FQGNSA. The CDR3 runs to 16 residues. V lost 0 bases and J lost 4, with 13 bases in between. CDR3 in amino acids: CASSLAFDRLKNIQYF. DNA of the CDR3: TGTGCCAGCAGCTTAGCGTTTGACAGGTTAAAAAACATTCAGTACTTC.

The CDR3 region has the DNA TGTGCCAGCACCTTGGTCCAGGACAGGGCCTACGAGCAGTACTTC. It translates to CASTLVQDRAYEQYF. V is TRBV6-2 or TRBV6-3 and J is TRBJ2-7, with TRBD1 matching 8 bases. The CDR3 runs 15 residues. J gave up 2 bases and V 7 bases, and 10 bases lay outside the gene matches. Germline V gives CDR1 MNHEY, CDR2 SVGEGT.

The sample holds many counts of this clonotype. V gene TRBV19 combines with J gene TRBJ2-2, with 8 bases lining up with TRBD2. CDR1 LNHDA and CDR2 SQIVND come from the germline V gene (reference sequence). This CDR3 spans 13 amino acids. V shed 9 bases, J shed 4 bases, and the junction held 4 bases outside the gene matches. CDR3 amino acids: CASGGGFTGELFF. The CDR3 DNA follows: TGTGCCAGCGGGGGGGGCTTCACCGGGGAGCTGTTTTTT.

This clonotype was recorded many times. V and J are TRBV12-3 or TRBV12-4 and TRBJ2-7, with D maybe TRBD1 (6 bases). V gave up 6 bases and J gave up 3 bases, with 15 bases separating them. The CDR3 spans 14 residues. Written as DNA, the CDR3 is TGTGCCAGCAGCCCTTCAGGGGTTCGCTACGAGCAGTACTTC. It is translated as CASSPSGVRYEQYF.

The gene calls are TRBV12-3 or TRBV12-4 and TRBJ2-7; 8 bases agree with TRBD1. The CDR3 contains 15 residues. V was clipped by 6 bases and J by 0 bases; unmatched bases: 7. CDR3 amino acids: CASRSGTGSSYEQYF. The CDR3 DNA is TGTGCCAGCAGATCCGGGACAGGAAGCTCCTACGAGCAGTACTTC.

This clonotype was observed at least ten times. The V and J genes are TRBV28 and TRBJ2-1, with D perhaps being TRBD1 or TRBD2 (5 bases each). V was shortened by 6 bases and J by 2 bases, with 17 bases between the two germline ends. CDR1 MDHEN and CDR2 SYDVKM come from the germline V gene. The CDR3 spans 16 residues. As DNA, the CDR3 is TGTGCCAGCAGCCTGGTTGGGGACCCGACCTACAATGAGCAGTTCTTC. This encodes CASSLVGDPTYNEQFF.

This clonotype was detected many times. This rearrangement joins TRBV11-2 to TRBJ2-5, with TRBD2 matching 8 bases. J gave up 0 bases and V 5 bases, and 2 bases lay outside the gene matches. The CDR3 contains 14 residues. Germline CDR1 SGHAT, CDR2 FQNNGV. This CDR3 is CASSPGGDQETQYF. CDR3 DNA sequence: TGTGCCAGCAGCCCCGGGGGGGACCAAGAGACCCAGTACTTC.

This chain uses TRBV5-6 with TRBJ1-6; D is ambiguous. Germline V gene data show CDR1 as SGHDT and CDR2 as YYEEEE. The CDR3 consists of 14 residues. Deletions cut 3 bases from V and 6 bases from J, with 10 bases between. The CDR3 DNA reads as TGTGCCAGCAGCTGGACGGCGGGTAATTCACCCCTCCACTTT. This codes for CASSWTAGNSPLHF.

This clonotype has ten or more counts. The chain links TRBV28 to TRBJ1-5; 9 bases are a match to TRBD1. Germline V gene sequence: CDR1 MDHEN, CDR2 SYDVKM. The CDR3 covers 15 residues. The junction had 12 bases not matched to a gene; V was cut back by 4 bases and J by 11 bases. The CDR3 loop is CASSYRDRAPSAQHF. The CDR3 DNA follows: TGTGCCAGCAGTTACCGGGACAGGGCTCCATCAGCCCAGCATTTT. The complete variable domain, with remaining parts taken from reference TRBV28 and TRBJ1-5, reads DVKVTQSSRYLVKRTGEKVFLECVQDMDHENMFWYRQDPGLGLRLIYFSYDVKMKEKGDIPEGYSVSREKKERFSLILESASTNQTSMYLCASSYRDRAPSAQHFGDGTRLSIL.

V is TRBV7-2 and J is TRBJ1-5; tentative D call: TRBD1 (5 bases). The CDR3 runs 15 residues. In germline, CDR1 is SGHTA, CDR2 FQGNSA. With 0 bases removed from V and 2 bases from J, the gap between germline ends came to 8 bases. The CDR3 is CASSLAQGGNQPQHF. The DNA for the CDR3 is TGTGCCAGCAGCTTAGCGCAAGGGGGCAATCAGCCCCAGCATTTT. The entire variable domain, with the rest obtained from reference TRBV7-2 and TRBJ1-5, is as follows: GAGVSQSPSNKVTEKGKDVELRCDPISGHTALYWYRQSLGQGLEFLIYFQGNSAPDKSGLPSDRFSAERTGGSVSTLTIQRTQQEDSAVYLCASSLAQGGNQPQHFGDGTRLSIL.

This clonotype came up many times. The chain employs TRBV10-3 and TRBJ2-7; the match to TRBD1 covers 7 bases. The CDR3 sequence is 14 residues long. With V trimmed by 6 bases and J by 6 bases, 11 bases remained unmatched. The germline V gene encodes CDR1 ENHRY and CDR2 SYGVKD. The CDR3, as DNA: TGTGCCATCAGCCGACAGGGATCCGACTCCGAGCAGTACTTC. Translated: CAISRQGSDSEQYF.

Many counts were recorded for this clonotype. This chain joins TRBV6-6 and TRBJ2-2; tentative D call: TRBD2 (5 bases). Trimming cost V 0 bases and J 4 bases, with 12 bases left between them. CDR3 length: 16 amino acids. Germline lookup yields CDR1 MNHNY and CDR2 SVGAGI (reference sequence). This CDR3 reads CASSYSRGSGTGELFF. In DNA, the CDR3 is TGTGCCAGCAGTTACTCGAGAGGGTCGGGCACCGGGGAGCTGTTTTTT.

The sample holds many counts of this clonotype. The gene calls are TRBV7-2 and TRBJ2-6; the D gene is possibly TRBD1 (6 bases). Germline lookup yields CDR1 SGHTA and CDR2 FQGNSA. Trimming pared 1 base from V and 2 bases from J, leaving 15 bases between. CDR3 size: 18 residues. The CDR3 loop reads CASSLGTTGIAGANVLTF. In nucleotides, the CDR3 is TGTGCCAGCAGCTTAGGAACTACAGGGATCGCTGGGGCCAACGTCCTGACTTTC. Full variable domain (remainder filled in from reference TRBV7-2 and TRBJ2-6): GAGVSQSPSNKVTEKGKDVELRCDPISGHTALYWYRQSLGQGLEFLIYFQGNSAPDKSGLPSDRFSAERTGGSVSTLTIQRTQQEDSAVYLCASSLGTTGIAGANVLTFGAGSRLTVL.